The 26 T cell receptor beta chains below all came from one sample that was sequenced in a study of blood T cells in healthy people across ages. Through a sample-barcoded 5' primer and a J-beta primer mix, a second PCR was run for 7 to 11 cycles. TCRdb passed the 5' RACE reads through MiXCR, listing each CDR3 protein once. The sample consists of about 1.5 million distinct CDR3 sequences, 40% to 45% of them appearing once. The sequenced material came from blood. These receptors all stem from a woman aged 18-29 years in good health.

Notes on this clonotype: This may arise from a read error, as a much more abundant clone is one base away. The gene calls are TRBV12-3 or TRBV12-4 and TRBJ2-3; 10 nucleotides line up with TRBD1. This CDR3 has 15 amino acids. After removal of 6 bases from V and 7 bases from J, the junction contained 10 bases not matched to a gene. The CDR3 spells CASSLPGQGPNTQYF. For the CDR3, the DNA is TGTGCCAGCAGCCTACCGGGACAGGGGCCCAATACGCAGTATTTT.

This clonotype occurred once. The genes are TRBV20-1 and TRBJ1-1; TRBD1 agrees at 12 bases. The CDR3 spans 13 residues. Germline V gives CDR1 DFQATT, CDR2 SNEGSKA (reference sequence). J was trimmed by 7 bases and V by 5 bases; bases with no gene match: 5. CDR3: CSAGDRGRGEAFF. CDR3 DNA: TGCAGTGCTGGGGACAGGGGGCGAGGTGAAGCTTTCTTT.

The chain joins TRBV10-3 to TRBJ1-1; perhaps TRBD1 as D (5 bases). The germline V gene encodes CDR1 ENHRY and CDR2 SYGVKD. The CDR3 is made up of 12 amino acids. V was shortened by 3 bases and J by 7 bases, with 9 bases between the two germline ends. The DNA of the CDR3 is TGTGCCATCAGTGATTGGGGGGTTGAAGCTTTCTTT. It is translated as CAISDWGVEAFF.

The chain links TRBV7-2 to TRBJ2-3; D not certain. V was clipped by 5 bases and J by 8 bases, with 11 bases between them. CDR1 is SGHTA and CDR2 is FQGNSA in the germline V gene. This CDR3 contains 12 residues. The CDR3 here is CASSDSGGTQYF. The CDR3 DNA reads TGTGCCAGCAGCGATTCTGGCGGTACGCAGTATTTT.

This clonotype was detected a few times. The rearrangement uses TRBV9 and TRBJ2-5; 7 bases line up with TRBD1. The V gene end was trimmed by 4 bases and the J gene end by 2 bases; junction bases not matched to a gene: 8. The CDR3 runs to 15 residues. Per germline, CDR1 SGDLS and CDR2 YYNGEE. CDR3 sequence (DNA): TGTGCCAGCAGCCCCCAGACAGGGCAGCAAGAGACCCAGTACTTC. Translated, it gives CASSPQTGQQETQYF.

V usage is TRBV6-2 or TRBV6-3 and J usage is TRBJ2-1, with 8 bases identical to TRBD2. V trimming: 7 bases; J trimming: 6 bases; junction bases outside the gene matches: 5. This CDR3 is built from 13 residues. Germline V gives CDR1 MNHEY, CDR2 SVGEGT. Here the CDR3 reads CASNPSGLNEQFF. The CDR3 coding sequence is TGTGCCAGCAACCCTAGCGGGCTCAATGAGCAGTTCTTC.

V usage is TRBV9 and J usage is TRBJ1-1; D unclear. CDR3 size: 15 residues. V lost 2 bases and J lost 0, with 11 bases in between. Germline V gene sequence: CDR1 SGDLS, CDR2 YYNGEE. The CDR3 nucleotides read TGTGCCAGCAGCGTTCGAGCTAACATGAACACTGAAGCTTTCTTT. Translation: CASSVRANMNTEAFF.

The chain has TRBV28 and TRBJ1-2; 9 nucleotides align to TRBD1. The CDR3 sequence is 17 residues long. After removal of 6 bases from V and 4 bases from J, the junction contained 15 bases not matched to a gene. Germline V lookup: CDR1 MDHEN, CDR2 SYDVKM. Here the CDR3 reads CASSSIHTGQGLYGYTF. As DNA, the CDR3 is TGTGCCAGCAGCTCGATCCACACGGGACAGGGCCTCTATGGCTACACCTTC.

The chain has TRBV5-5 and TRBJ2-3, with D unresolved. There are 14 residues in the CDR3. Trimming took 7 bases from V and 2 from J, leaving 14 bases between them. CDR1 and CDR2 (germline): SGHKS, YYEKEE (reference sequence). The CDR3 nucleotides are TGTGCCAGCCAAACCGGGCCATTCACAGATACGCAGTATTTT. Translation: CASQTGPFTDTQYF.

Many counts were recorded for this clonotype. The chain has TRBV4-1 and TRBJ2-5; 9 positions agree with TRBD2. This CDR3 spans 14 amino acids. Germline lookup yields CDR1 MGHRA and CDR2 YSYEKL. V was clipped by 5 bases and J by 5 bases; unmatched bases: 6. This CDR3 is CASSGLAIRETQYF. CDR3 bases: TGCGCCAGCAGCGGACTAGCGATTAGGGAGACCCAGTACTTC.

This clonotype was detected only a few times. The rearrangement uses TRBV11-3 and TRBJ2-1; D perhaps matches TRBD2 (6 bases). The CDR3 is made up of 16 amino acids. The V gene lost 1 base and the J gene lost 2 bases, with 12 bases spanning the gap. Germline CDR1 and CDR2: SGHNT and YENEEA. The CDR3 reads CASSLGGTGTYNEQFF. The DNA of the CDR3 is TGTGCCAGCAGCTTAGGTGGGACTGGAACCTACAATGAGCAGTTCTTC.

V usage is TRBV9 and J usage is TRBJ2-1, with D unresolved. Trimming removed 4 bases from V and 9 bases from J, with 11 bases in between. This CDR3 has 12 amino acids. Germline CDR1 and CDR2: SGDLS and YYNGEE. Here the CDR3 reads CASSPYDTEQFF. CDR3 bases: TGTGCCAGCAGCCCTTATGACACTGAGCAGTTCTTC.

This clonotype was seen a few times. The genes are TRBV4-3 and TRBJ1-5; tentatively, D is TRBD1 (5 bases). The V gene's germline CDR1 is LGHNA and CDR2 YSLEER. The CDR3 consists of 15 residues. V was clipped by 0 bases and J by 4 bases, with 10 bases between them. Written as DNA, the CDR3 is TGCGCCAGCAGCCAAGATCAGGGACCAAATCAGCCCCAGCATTTT. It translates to CASSQDQGPNQPQHF.

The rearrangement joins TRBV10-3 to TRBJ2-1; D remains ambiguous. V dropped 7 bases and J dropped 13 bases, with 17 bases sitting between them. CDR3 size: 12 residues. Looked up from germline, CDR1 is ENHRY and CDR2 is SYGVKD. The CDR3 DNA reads TGTGCCATCAAGTCAGCCTCTGGTCATCAGTTCTTC. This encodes CAIKSASGHQFF.

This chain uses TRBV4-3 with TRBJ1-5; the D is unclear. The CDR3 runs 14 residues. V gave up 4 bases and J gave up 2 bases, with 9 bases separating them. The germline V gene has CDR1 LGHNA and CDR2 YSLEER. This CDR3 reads CASSPNDGNQPQHF. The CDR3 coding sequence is TGCGCCAGCAGCCCCAATGACGGCAATCAGCCCCAGCATTTT.

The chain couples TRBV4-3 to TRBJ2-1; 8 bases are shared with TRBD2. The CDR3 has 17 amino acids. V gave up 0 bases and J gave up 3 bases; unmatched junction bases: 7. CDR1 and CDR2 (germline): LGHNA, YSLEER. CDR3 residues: CASSQDRGGRLYNEQFF. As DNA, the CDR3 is TGCGCCAGCAGCCAAGATCGGGGGGGGCGCCTCTACAATGAGCAGTTCTTC.

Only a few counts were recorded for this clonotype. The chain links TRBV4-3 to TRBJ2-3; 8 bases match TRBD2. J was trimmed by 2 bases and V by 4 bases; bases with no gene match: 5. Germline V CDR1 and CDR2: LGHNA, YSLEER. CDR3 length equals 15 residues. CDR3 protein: CASSPRGGDTDTQYF. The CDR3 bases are TGCGCCAGCAGCCCCCGGGGGGGGGACACAGATACGCAGTATTTT.

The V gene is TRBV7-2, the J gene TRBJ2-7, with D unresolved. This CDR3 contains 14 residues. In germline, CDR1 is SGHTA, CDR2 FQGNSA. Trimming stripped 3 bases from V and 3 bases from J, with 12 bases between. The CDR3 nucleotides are TGTGCCAGCAGCTTCTCCAGGCGGTTCTACGAGCAGTACTTC. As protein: CASSFSRRFYEQYF.

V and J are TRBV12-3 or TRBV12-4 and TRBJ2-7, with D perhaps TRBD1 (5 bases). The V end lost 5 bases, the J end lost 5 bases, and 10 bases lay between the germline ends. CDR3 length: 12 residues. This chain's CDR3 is CASSTRAHEQYF. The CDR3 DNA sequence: TGTGCCAGCAGTACCAGGGCCCACGAGCAGTACTTC.

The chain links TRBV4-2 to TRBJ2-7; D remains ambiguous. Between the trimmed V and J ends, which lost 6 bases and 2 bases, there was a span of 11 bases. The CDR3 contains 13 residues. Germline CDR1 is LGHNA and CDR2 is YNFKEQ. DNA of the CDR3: TGTGCCAGCAGTCAAACGGGCACCTACGAGCAGTACTTC. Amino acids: CASSQTGTYEQYF.

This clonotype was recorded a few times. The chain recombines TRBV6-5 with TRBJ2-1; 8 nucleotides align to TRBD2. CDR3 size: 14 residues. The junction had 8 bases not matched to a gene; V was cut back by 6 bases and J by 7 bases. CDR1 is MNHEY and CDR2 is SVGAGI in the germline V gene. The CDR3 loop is CASSPKRGKNEQFF. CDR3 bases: TGTGCCAGCAGCCCTAAGCGGGGGAAAAATGAGCAGTTCTTC.

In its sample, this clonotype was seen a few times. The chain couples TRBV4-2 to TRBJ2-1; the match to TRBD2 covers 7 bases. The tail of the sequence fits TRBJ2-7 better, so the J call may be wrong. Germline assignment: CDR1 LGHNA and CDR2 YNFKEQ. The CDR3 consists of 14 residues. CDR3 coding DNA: TGTGCCAGCAGCCACCTAGCGGATTACAATGAGCAGTACTTC. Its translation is CASSHLADYNEQYF.

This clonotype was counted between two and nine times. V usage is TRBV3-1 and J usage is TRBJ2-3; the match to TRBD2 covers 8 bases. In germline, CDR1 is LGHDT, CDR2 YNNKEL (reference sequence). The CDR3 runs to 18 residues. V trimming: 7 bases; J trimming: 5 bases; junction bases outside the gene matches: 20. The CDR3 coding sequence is TGTGCCAGCAACCAGCTACCAATACCGGGACTAGGAGGAGATACGCAGTATTTT. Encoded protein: CASNQLPIPGLGGDTQYF.

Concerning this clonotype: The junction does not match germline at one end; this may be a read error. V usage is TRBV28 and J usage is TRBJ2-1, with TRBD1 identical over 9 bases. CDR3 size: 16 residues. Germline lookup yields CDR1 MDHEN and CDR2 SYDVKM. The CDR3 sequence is CASSLWGTGGPNEQFF. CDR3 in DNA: TGTGCCAGCAGTCTATGGGGAACAGGGGGCCCCAATGAGCAGTTCTTC.

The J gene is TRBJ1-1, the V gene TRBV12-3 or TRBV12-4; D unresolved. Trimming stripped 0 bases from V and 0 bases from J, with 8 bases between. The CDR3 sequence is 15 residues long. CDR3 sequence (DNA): TGTGCCAGCAGTTTAGCGTCCCCTGTGAACACTGAAGCTTTCTTT. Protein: CASSLASPVNTEAFF.

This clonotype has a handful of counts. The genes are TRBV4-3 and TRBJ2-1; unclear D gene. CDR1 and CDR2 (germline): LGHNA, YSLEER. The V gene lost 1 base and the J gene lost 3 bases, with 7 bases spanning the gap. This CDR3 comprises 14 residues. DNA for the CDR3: TGCGCCAGCAGCCAAGGCTGGGGCTACAATGAGCAGTTCTTC. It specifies CASSQGWGYNEQFF.